These 29 T cell receptor beta chains share one sample of origin, sequenced in a study of cytomegalovirus exposure and HLA in healthy donors (dated by TCRdb to the late 2010s). Library creation used the immunoSEQ multiplex PCR assay. For the multiplex PCR, a mixture combining 60 forward primers for TCR Vbeta segments and 13 reverse primers for TCR Jbeta segments was used. TCRdb obtained this table from immuneACCESS and retained in-frame rearrangements with V and J assigned. These tables miss some clones; where compared with another copy, unresolved V genes account for less than half of the shortfall, and the remainder is unexplained. The table for this sample lists 100,000 to 150,000 clones; roughly 73% of them were counted only once. The ten top clones hold about 4.3% of the sample. The sequenced sample was PBMCs. The receptor source for this set is a man aged 55 to 70 in good health and CMV-seropositive.

This rearrangement joins TRBV7-2 to TRBJ1-6, with D perhaps TRBD1 (6 bases). Per the germline V gene, CDR1 is SGHTA and CDR2 is FQGNSA. V lost 5 bases, J lost 0 bases, and 14 bases lay in between. This CDR3 is 17 amino acids long. As DNA, the CDR3 is TGTGCCAGCAGCCGACGGACAGATATCTCCTATAATTCACCCCTCCACTTT. Its protein is CASSRRTDISYNSPLHF.

The V and J genes are TRBV18 and TRBJ2-7; tentatively, D is TRBD1 (5 bases). The germline V and J ends were trimmed by 6 bases and 3 bases, with 18 bases remaining between them. The CDR3 is 15 residues long. Germline V gene data show CDR1 as KGHSH and CDR2 as LQKENI. CDR3 amino acids: CASSRSSREVYEQYF. In DNA, the CDR3 is TGTGCCAGCTCGCGTAGTTCCAGGGAAGTCTACGAGCAGTACTTC. Full variable domain (remainder filled in from reference TRBV18 and TRBJ2-7): NAGVMQNPRHLVRRRGQEARLRCSPMKGHSHVYWYRQLPEEGLKFMVYLQKENIIDESGMPKERFSAEFPKEGPSILRIQQVVRGDSAAYFCASSRSSREVYEQYFGPGTRLTVT.

This chain links TRBV30 with TRBJ1-2; D unresolved. CDR1 is GTSNPN, CDR2 SVGIG, per germline (reference sequence). V shed 0 bases and J shed 4 bases, with 9 bases lying between them. The CDR3 consists of 13 residues. The CDR3, as DNA: TGTGCCTGGAGTGTACAGACGAGCTATGGCTACACCTTC. This encodes CAWSVQTSYGYTF.

This clone was detected a few times. This rearrangement joins TRBV28 to TRBJ2-6; TRBD1 is a possible D gene (6 bases). Looked up from germline, CDR1 is MDHEN and CDR2 is SYDVKM. V gave up 7 bases and J gave up 12 bases, with 16 bases separating them. This CDR3 contains 13 residues. CDR3 residues: CASTLRDKAVLTF. The CDR3 nucleotides read TGTGCCAGCACCTTGAGGGACAAAGCCGTCCTGACTTTC.

The genes are TRBV21-1 and TRBJ2-5; the table calls TRBD2, which could not be checked here. TRBV21-1 is labeled a pseudogene. The CDR3 is 11 residues long. The DNA of the CDR3 is TGTGCCAGCAGCCGTCGAGAGACCCAGTACTTC. It yields the protein CASSRRETQYF.

This clone came up a few times. The chain joins TRBV19 to TRBJ1-1, with TRBD1 as a possible D gene (5 bases). CDR1 and CDR2 (germline): LNHDA, SQIVND (reference sequence). The V and J ends lost 4 bases and 7 bases respectively, with 16 bases between them. This CDR3 region has 14 residues. CDR3 protein: CASSTPGGAVEAFF. The CDR3 DNA reads TGTGCCAGTAGTACCCCTGGTGGGGCGGTTGAAGCTTTCTTT.

This chain uses TRBV29-1 with TRBJ2-7; TRBD2 might be the D (6 bases). The CDR3 length is 12 residues. In germline, CDR1 is SQVTM, CDR2 ANQGSEA. V was clipped by 7 bases and J by 4 bases, with 14 bases between them. CDR3 nucleotide sequence: TGCAGCGGCCTGGACGGGGGTTACGAGCAGTACTTC. It codes for CSGLDGGYEQYF.

Written as DNA, the CDR3 is TGTGCCAGCAGTGAAACTGGGGACACGCCGTACTTC. Translating gives CASSETGDTPYF. The chain links TRBV2 to TRBJ2-5, with D perhaps TRBD1 (6 bases). The CDR3 runs 12 residues. V gave up 2 bases and J gave up 13 bases, with 14 bases separating them. Per germline, CDR1 SNHLY and CDR2 FYNNEI.

The rearrangement links TRBV5-1 to TRBJ2-3, with 10 bases identical to TRBD2. In germline, CDR1 is SGHRS, CDR2 YFSETQ. V was clipped by 3 bases and J by 2 bases; unmatched bases: 3. CDR3 length: 15 residues. The DNA of the CDR3 is TGCGCCAGCAGCTCCGGGACTAGCGCCACAGATACGCAGTATTTT. Translation: CASSSGTSATDTQYF.

This sequence joins TRBV28 and TRBJ2-7, with D possibly being TRBD2 (6 bases). In germline, CDR1 is MDHEN, CDR2 SYDVKM. Trimming took off 2 bases at V and 5 bases at J, with 13 bases between the two ends. This CDR3 is built from 14 residues. CDR3 DNA: TGTGCCAGCAGTTTACGAGGGAGGTGGAACGAGCAGTACTTC. Protein sequence: CASSLRGRWNEQYF.

The J gene is TRBJ2-2, the V gene TRBV10-1; 7 bases match TRBD2. After removal of 4 bases from V and 1 base from J, the junction contained 6 bases not matched to a gene. Germline V gene sequence: CDR1 WNHNN, CDR2 SYGVQD (reference sequence). This CDR3 is built from 16 residues. In DNA form, the CDR3 reads TGCGCCAGCAGTGGGATCCTAGCGGAGAACACCGGGGAGCTGTTTTTT. This codes for CASSGILAENTGELFF.

J is TRBJ1-2 and V is TRBV5-8; 7 bases align to TRBD1. The junction had 9 bases not matched to a gene; V was cut back by 4 bases and J by 9 bases. Germline V gene lookup returns CDR1 SGHTS and CDR2 YDEGEE. The CDR3 has 13 residues. The CDR3 nucleotides are TGTGCCAGCAGCCCCCTGACAGGGCTGAGCTACACCTTC. It specifies CASSPLTGLSYTF.

This chain connects TRBV27 to TRBJ1-1; D is unresolved. Germline values: CDR1 MNHEY, CDR2 SMNVEV (reference sequence). There are 15 residues in the CDR3. The V end was cut by 5 bases, the J end by 3 bases, with 16 bases between. The chain's CDR3 is CASSQTLSGDTEAFF. CDR3 nucleotides: TGTGCCAGCAGTCAAACGTTATCTGGAGACACTGAAGCTTTCTTT.

V usage is TRBV10-1 and J usage is TRBJ1-2; possibly TRBD1 for D (6 bases). The germline CDR1 and CDR2 sequences are WNHNN and SYGVQD (reference sequence). The CDR3 has 14 amino acids. V shed 10 bases and J shed 8 bases, with 23 bases lying between them. The CDR3 DNA sequence: TGCGCCAACCGTATTCCCCAGGGGATCGGAGGCTACACCTTC. It translates to CANRIPQGIGGYTF.

The gene calls are TRBV7-9 and TRBJ1-4; no clear D. Germline CDR1 reads SEHNR; CDR2 reads FQNEAQ (reference sequence). Trimming cost V 2 bases and J 5 bases, with 3 bases left between them. The CDR3 is made up of 12 amino acids. CDR3 sequence: CASSLPNEKLFF. The CDR3 DNA reads as TGTGCCAGCAGCTTACCGAATGAAAAACTGTTTTTT.

The rearrangement uses TRBV6-4 and TRBJ2-1, with 13 bases lining up with TRBD2. V lost 2 bases, J lost 7 bases, and 5 bases stayed unmatched. Per germline, CDR1 MRHNA and CDR2 SNTAGT. The CDR3 runs to 16 residues. CDR3 in DNA: TGTGCCAGCAGTGACCGGGGGACTAGCGGGATTAATGAGCAGTTCTTC. Protein product: CASSDRGTSGINEQFF.

This clone was seen a handful of times. This rearrangement joins TRBV30 to TRBJ1-4; TRBD1 aligns across 9 bases. V lost 8 bases to trimming and J lost 8 bases; unmatched junction nucleotides: 9. CDR1 GTSNPN and CDR2 SVGIG come from the germline V gene (reference sequence). The CDR3 is 13 amino acids. CDR3 in amino acids: CAGGTGRGEKLFF. In DNA form, the CDR3 reads TGTGCCGGAGGGACAGGGCGGGGGGAAAAACTGTTTTTT.

The chain is built from TRBV10-2 and TRBJ1-2; TRBD1 matches 7 bases. Germline V gives CDR1 WSHSY, CDR2 SAAADI. The J segment lost 8 bases and the V segment lost 10 bases, leaving 13 bases of the junction unmatched. This CDR3 is 13 amino acids long. CDR3 residues: CATGQAGFGGYTF. The CDR3 DNA reads TGCGCCACCGGACAGGCGGGCTTTGGGGGCTACACCTTC.

The chain uses TRBV28 and TRBJ1-4, with a weak D call TRBD1 (6 bases). Germline V gene data show CDR1 as MDHEN and CDR2 as SYDVKM. Trimming cost V 6 bases and J 5 bases, with 7 bases left between them. The CDR3 totals 12 residues. CDR3 amino acids: CASRDRNEKLFF. DNA for the CDR3: TGTGCCAGCAGAGACAGGAATGAAAAACTGTTTTTT.

This clone was seen only a few times. The chain links TRBV11-2 to TRBJ2-3; TRBD2 matches at 12 bases. Germline V gene sequence: CDR1 SGHAT, CDR2 FQNNGV. Unmatched junction bases numbered 3, after V lost 1 base and J lost 4 bases. The CDR3 spans 16 residues. CDR3 amino acids: CASSLVLAGGSDTQYF. CDR3 in DNA: TGTGCCAGCAGCTTAGTCCTAGCGGGGGGGTCAGATACGCAGTATTTT.

J is TRBJ1-6 and V is TRBV5-1, with D maybe TRBD1 (6 bases). Trimming took 0 bases from V and 3 from J, leaving 7 bases between them. Germline CDR1 and CDR2: SGHRS and YFSETQ. The CDR3 extends over 15 amino acids. CDR3 amino acids: CASSLGGGYNSPLHF. The CDR3 DNA is TGCGCCAGCAGCTTGGGAGGGGGCTATAATTCACCCCTCCACTTT.

This chain connects TRBV30 to TRBJ1-6; 7 nucleotides agree with TRBD1. CDR3 size: 16 residues. CDR1 is GTSNPN, CDR2 SVGIG, per germline (reference sequence). Trimming at V came to 4 bases and at J to 5 bases, leaving 11 bases not matched to a gene. CDR3 nucleotides: TGTGCCTGGATCATAGGGGGCTTTTCTCATAATTCACCCCTCCACTTT. Its translation is CAWIIGGFSHNSPLHF.

This clone was seen a handful of times. The chain links TRBV6-6 to TRBJ1-6; no definite D call. Between the trimmed V and J ends, which lost 2 bases and 5 bases, there was a span of 7 bases. This CDR3 region has 14 residues. CDR1 is MNHNY, CDR2 SVGAGI, per germline (reference sequence). The CDR3 is CASSYPQNNSPLHF. The CDR3, as DNA: TGTGCCAGCAGTTACCCACAAAATAATTCACCCCTCCACTTT.

This clone was recorded a few times. Other DNA variants within this sample encode the same CDR3. The rearrangement links TRBV28 to TRBJ1-5, with a possible D match to TRBD1 (5 bases). There are 14 residues in the CDR3. V lost 2 bases to trimming and J lost 4 bases, with 9 bases between them. The germline CDR1 and CDR2 sequences are MDHEN and SYDVKM. The CDR3 loop is CASSLAGSNQPQHF. CDR3 coding DNA: TGTGCCAGCAGTTTAGCAGGGTCGAATCAGCCCCAGCATTTT.

The V call is TRBV6-1, the J call TRBJ2-7; D may be TRBD1 (6 bases). The germline V gene encodes CDR1 MNHNS and CDR2 SASEGT. This CDR3 comprises 15 residues. V was cut by 2 bases and J by 3 bases, with 14 bases left in between. The CDR3 reads CASSERGQRLYEQYF. CDR3 in DNA: TGTGCCAGCAGTGAAAGAGGACAGAGACTCTACGAGCAGTACTTC.

This clone was detected once. The chain is built from TRBV6-6 and TRBJ2-3; TRBD2 matches 7 bases. The CDR3 sequence is 15 residues long. The germline V gene has CDR1 MNHNY and CDR2 SVGAGI (reference sequence). V was pared by 6 bases and J by 0 bases, with 6 bases of the junction left unmatched. CDR3 DNA sequence: TGTGCCAGCAGAGAAAGCGGGGCTAGCACAGATACGCAGTATTTT. As protein: CASRESGASTDTQYF.

The genes are TRBV6-5 and TRBJ1-1, with D tentatively TRBD1 (5 bases). The V and J ends lost 4 bases and 3 bases respectively, with 15 bases between them. The CDR3 length is 15 residues. Germline V gene sequence: CDR1 MNHEY, CDR2 SVGAGI. CDR3 coding DNA: TGTGCCAGCAGTTGGGGCCCTCGACAAGACACTGAAGCTTTCTTT. Translating it yields CASSWGPRQDTEAFF.

This clone has more than one count but fewer than ten. The chain is built from TRBV9 and TRBJ2-1; 7 nucleotides line up with TRBD2. Germline V CDR1 and CDR2: SGDLS, YYNGEE. The ends lost 0 bases at V and 12 bases at J; junction bases unmatched: 9. This CDR3 is built from 14 residues. The CDR3 DNA is TGTGCCAGCAGCGTAGAAGGTGTTGGCGGGGGGCAGTTCTTC. Amino acids: CASSVEGVGGGQFF.

The chain is built from TRBV6-1 and TRBJ2-1; 7 bases are a match to TRBD1. Germline trimming cut 0 bases from V and 15 bases from J; bases unmatched to any gene: 11. CDR3 length: 14 amino acids. Looked up from germline, CDR1 is MNHNS and CDR2 is SASEGT. CDR3 sequence: CASSEAADGTVRFF. CDR3 DNA sequence: TGTGCCAGCAGTGAAGCTGCCGATGGGACAGTGCGGTTCTTC.